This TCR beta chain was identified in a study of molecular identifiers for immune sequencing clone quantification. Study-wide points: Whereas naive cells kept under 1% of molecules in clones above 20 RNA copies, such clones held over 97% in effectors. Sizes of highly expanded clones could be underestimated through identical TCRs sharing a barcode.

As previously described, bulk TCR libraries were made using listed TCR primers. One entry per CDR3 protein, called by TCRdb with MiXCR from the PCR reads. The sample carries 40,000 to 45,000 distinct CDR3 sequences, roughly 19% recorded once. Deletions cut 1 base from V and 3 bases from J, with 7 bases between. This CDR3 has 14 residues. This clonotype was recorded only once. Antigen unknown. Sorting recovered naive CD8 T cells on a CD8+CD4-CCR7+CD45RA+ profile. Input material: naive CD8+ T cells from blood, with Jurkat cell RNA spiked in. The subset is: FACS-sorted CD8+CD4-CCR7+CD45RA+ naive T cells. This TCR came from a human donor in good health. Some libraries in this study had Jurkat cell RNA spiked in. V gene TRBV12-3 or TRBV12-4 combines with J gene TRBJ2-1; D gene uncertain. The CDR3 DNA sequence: TGTGCCAGCAGTTTAGAGTACTTCTACAATGAGCAGTTCTTC. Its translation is CASSLEYFYNEQFF.